These T cell receptor beta chains were read from a single sample in a study of post-analysis software for immune sequencing data. In TCRdb, the PCR reads were re-called with MiXCR into one record per CDR3 protein. The data show 380,000 or so distinct CDR3 sequences, less than 35% seen once. Sequencing input: blood. Receptor source: a girl aged 5 to 17 with multiple sclerosis. The CDR3 runs from the conserved cysteine through the conserved F or W. D genes are given only for firm matches. Expanded clones get a size class; other rows say once, few or many, or leave the size out.

v_call,clone_size,j_call,d_call,cdr3_aa,cdr3_nt
TRBV29-1,many,TRBJ2-1,NA,CSVGGPYNEQFF,TGCAGCGTGGGGGGACCTTACAATGAGCAGTTCTTC
TRBV10-2,NA,TRBJ2-7,NA,CVSSQGQANEQYF,TGCGTCAGCAGCCAAGGACAAGCGAACGAGCAGTACTTC
TRBV5-5,many,TRBJ1-5,NA,CASSLGGHREQPQHF,TGTGCCAGCAGCTTGGGGGGGCACAGGGAGCAGCCCCAGCATTTT
TRBV10-2,NA,TRBJ2-1,NA,CASSESYERVLYNEQFF,TGCGCCAGCAGTGAGTCGTATGAGCGGGTACTGTACAATGAGCAGTTCTTC
TRBV10-3,NA,TRBJ2-2,NA,CASDLGPDLGTGELFF,TGTGCCTCTGACCTGGGACCTGACCTGGGGACCGGGGAGCTGTTTTTT
TRBV11-1,few,TRBJ2-2,NA,CASKLLNAGELFF,TGTGCCAGCAAACTACTCAACGCCGGGGAGCTGTTTTTT
TRBV5-1,NA,TRBJ2-3,TRBD2,CASSEGLAGGVSGTDTQYF,TGCGCCAGCAGCGAGGGACTAGCGGGGGGGGTTTCTGGCACAGATACGCAGTATTTT
TRBV4-2,NA,TRBJ1-5,NA,CASSQGVNSYQPQHF,TGTGCCAGCAGCCAAGGAGTTAATAGCTATCAGCCCCAGCATTTT
TRBV6-6,NA,TRBJ2-3,NA,CASSYSRLGRSTDTQYF,TGTGCCAGCAGTTACTCGAGGCTGGGCCGTAGCACAGATACGCAGTATTTT
TRBV7-3,NA,TRBJ2-5,NA,CASSLDVMETQYF,TGTGCCAGCAGCTTAGACGTGATGGAGACCCAGTACTTC
TRBV10-3,NA,TRBJ1-2,NA,CAISESPFNYGYTF,TGTGCCATCAGTGAGTCCCCTTTCAACTATGGCTACACCTTC
TRBV20-1,NA,TRBJ2-3,TRBD2,CSARVPRERGSTDTQYF,TGCAGTGCTAGGGTCCCCAGGGAGCGGGGGAGCACAGATACGCAGTATTTT
TRBV5-1,NA,TRBJ1-2,NA,CASSLASQVGGYTF,TGCGCCAGCAGCTTGGCCTCGCAGGTCGGAGGCTACACCTTC
TRBV14,NA,TRBJ2-7,NA,CASSQDRSGYEQYF,TGTGCCAGCAGCCAAGACCGGAGTGGGTACGAGCAGTACTTC
TRBV12-3/TRBV12-4,once,TRBJ2-3,TRBD1,CASSLYRGGTDTQYF,TGTGCCAGCAGTCTATACAGGGGTGGCACAGATACGCAGTATTTT
TRBV10-3,few,TRBJ2-5,NA,CAISDGNQETQYF,TGTGCCATCAGTGATGGCAACCAAGAGACCCAGTACTTC
TRBV6-6,NA,TRBJ2-5,NA,CASNQQGAQETQYF,TGTGCCAGCAACCAACAGGGCGCACAAGAGACCCAGTACTTC
TRBV20-1,once,TRBJ1-1,NA,CSAAGVVNTEAFF,TGCAGTGCTGCAGGGGTAGTCAACACTGAAGCTTTCTTT
TRBV7-2,few,TRBJ2-1,NA,CASSLGRDSRKFF,TGTGCCAGCAGCTTGGGCCGGGACTCCCGGAAGTTCTTC
TRBV29-1,NA,TRBJ2-7,TRBD1,CSVVGTGHGETQCF,TGCAGCGTCGTCGGGACAGGGCACGGGGAGACCCAGTGCTTC
TRBV12-3/TRBV12-4,NA,TRBJ1-1,NA,CASSGWGGGYTEAFF,TGTGCCAGCAGTGGTTGGGGTGGGGGGTACACTGAAGCTTTCTTT
TRBV29-1,NA,TRBJ2-7,NA,CSVPGPSRRDEQYF,TGCAGCGTACCGGGCCCCTCCCGGAGGGACGAGCAGTACTTC
TRBV10-3,NA,TRBJ1-2,NA,CAINPGGTQKTGTNYGYTF,TGTGCCATCAACCCTGGAGGGACACAAAAGACTGGGACTAACTATGGCTACACCTTC
TRBV20-1,few,TRBJ2-7,TRBD1,CSASPGQGLKYF,TGCAGTGCTAGCCCGGGACAGGGTCTAAAGTACTTC
TRBV5-1,NA,TRBJ2-1,NA,CASSLGVTNNEQFF,TGCGCCAGCAGCTTGGGGGTGACGAACAATGAGCAGTTCTTC
TRBV27,NA,TRBJ2-1,TRBD1,CASSLSGQGYNEQFF,TGTGCCAGCAGTTTATCGGGACAGGGTTACAATGAGCAGTTCTTC
TRBV7-2,NA,TRBJ2-1,NA,CASSPGMINEQFF,TGTGCCAGCAGCCCGGGGATGATCAATGAGCAGTTCTTC
TRBV12-3/TRBV12-4,NA,TRBJ1-1,NA,CASRRRGRVAFF,TGTGCCAGCAGGAGACGGGGGAGAGTGGCTTTCTTT
TRBV12-3/TRBV12-4,NA,TRBJ2-7,NA,CASSLWLNEQYF,TGTGCCAGCAGTTTATGGCTTAACGAGCAGTACTTC
TRBV7-2,NA,TRBJ1-5,TRBD1,CASSLDGTGKNQPQHF,TGTGCCAGCAGCTTAGACGGGACAGGGAAAAATCAGCCCCAGCATTTT
TRBV12-3/TRBV12-4,few,TRBJ2-5,TRBD1,CASNQGAQETQYF,TGTGCCAGCAACCAGGGGGCCCAAGAGACCCAGTACTTC
TRBV10-3,few,TRBJ2-5,NA,CAISQTRSETQYF,TGTGCCATCTCCCAGACTAGATCGGAGACCCAGTACTTC
TRBV14,NA,TRBJ2-1,NA,CASSQGDWVIYNEQFF,TGTGCCAGCAGCCAAGGGGACTGGGTCATCTACAATGAGCAGTTCTTC